The rows below give T cell receptor beta chains drawn from one sample of a study of cytomegalovirus exposure and HLA in healthy donors. Generated by immunoSEQ multiplex PCR, the TCRdb table keeps only in-frame clones and is missing some. This table holds 100,000 to 150,000 clones, 75% to 90% found once. The sequenced sample consisted of PBMCs. Receptors originate from a woman aged 18-35 years in good health and CMV-seronegative. Each CDR3 is given with its conserved first and last residue. The order of the fields is clone size, V gene, D gene, J gene, CDR3 protein, CDR3 DNA. D genes are given only for firm matches. A clone size is listed for some rows: how often the clone was seen (once, few, many), or a class if it is expanded.

size: NA; V: TRBV18; D: TRBD1; J: TRBJ1-2; CDR3: CASSPGTDRSYGYTF; DNA: TGTGCCAGCTCACCAGGGACGGACAGGTCCTATGGCTACACCTTC
size: many; V: TRBV9; D: NA; J: TRBJ1-2; CDR3: CATTSGDGRYGYTF; DNA: TGTGCTACGACTAGTGGGGACGGCCGCTATGGCTACACCTTC
size: once; V: TRBV6-5; D: NA; J: TRBJ1-2; CDR3: CASSYPGGGSYGYTF; DNA: TGTGCCAGCAGTTACCCGGGCGGGGGCTCCTATGGCTACACCTTC
size: NA; V: TRBV7-9; D: TRBD2; J: TRBJ2-7; CDR3: CASSLEDSGRNEQYF; DNA: TGTGCCAGCAGCTTAGAGGATAGCGGGAGGAACGAGCAGTACTTC
size: NA; V: TRBV29-1; D: TRBD2; J: TRBJ2-1; CDR3: CSVGAPSGSDEQFF; DNA: TGCAGCGTTGGGGCCCCTAGCGGGAGCGATGAGCAGTTCTTC
size: NA; V: TRBV10-3; D: TRBD2; J: TRBJ2-7; CDR3: CAISDGGNHYEQYF; DNA: TGTGCCATCAGTGACGGGGGGAATCACTACGAGCAGTACTTC
size: NA; V: TRBV4-3; D: NA; J: TRBJ2-1; CDR3: CASSRGRGTYNEQFF; DNA: TGCGCCAGCAGCAGGGGAAGGGGAACCTACAATGAGCAGTTCTTC
size: NA; V: TRBV4-1; D: NA; J: TRBJ2-1; CDR3: CASSQESISDNEQFF; DNA: TGCGCCAGCAGCCAAGAGTCCATTAGCGACAATGAGCAGTTCTTC
size: NA; V: TRBV7-2; D: NA; J: TRBJ1-1; CDR3: CASSLRTVWGTEAFF; DNA: TGTGCCAGCAGCCTCAGGACAGTCTGGGGAACTGAAGCTTTCTTT
size: NA; V: TRBV6-4; D: NA; J: TRBJ1-1; CDR3: CASSREGGTEAFF; DNA: TGTGCCAGCAGCCGCGAGGGGGGGACTGAAGCTTTCTTT
size: NA; V: TRBV6-5; D: NA; J: TRBJ2-7; CDR3: CASMIAVSSYEQYF; DNA: TGTGCCAGCATGATTGCGGTAAGCTCCTACGAGCAGTACTTC
size: NA; V: TRBV27; D: NA; J: TRBJ2-7; CDR3: CASSPDRPPYEQYF; DNA: TGTGCCAGCAGTCCCGACAGGCCGCCCTACGAGCAGTACTTC
size: NA; V: TRBV28; D: NA; J: TRBJ2-7; CDR3: CASSFRRGYEQYF; DNA: TGTGCCAGCAGTTTCAGGAGGGGCTACGAGCAGTACTTC
size: NA; V: TRBV7-8; D: NA; J: TRBJ1-1; CDR3: CASSLGRAVTEAFF; DNA: TGTGCCAGCAGCTTAGGCAGGGCGGTAACTGAAGCTTTCTTT
size: NA; V: TRBV4-2; D: NA; J: TRBJ1-2; CDR3: CASSQDSGSSNYGYTF; DNA: TGTGCCAGCAGCCAAGATTCGGGTTCGTCCAACTATGGCTACACCTTC
size: NA; V: TRBV29-1; D: TRBD1; J: TRBJ2-2; CDR3: CSGTGQTGELFF; DNA: TGCAGCGGGACAGGGCAGACCGGGGAGCTGTTTTTT
size: NA; V: TRBV9; D: NA; J: TRBJ2-3; CDR3: CASSVAGVFTDTQYF; DNA: TGTGCCAGCAGCGTAGCGGGAGTATTTACCGATACGCAGTATTTT
size: NA; V: TRBV4-2; D: TRBD2; J: TRBJ2-5; CDR3: CASSQELAGVGLEETQYF; DNA: TGTGCCAGCAGCCAAGAACTAGCGGGAGTCGGTTTAGAAGAGACCCAGTACTTC
size: NA; V: TRBV6-6; D: NA; J: TRBJ1-1; CDR3: CASSNWSGEEDTEAFF; DNA: TGTGCCAGCAGTAACTGGTCGGGGGAGGAGGACACTGAAGCTTTCTTT
size: few; V: TRBV7-2; D: NA; J: TRBJ2-7; CDR3: CASSQVNREMNEQYF; DNA: TGTGCCAGCAGCCAAGTTAACAGGGAGATGAACGAGCAGTACTTC
size: NA; V: TRBV7-2; D: NA; J: TRBJ2-7; CDR3: CASSDPGRGEQYF; DNA: TGTGCCAGCAGCGACCCCGGGAGAGGCGAGCAGTACTTC
size: NA; V: TRBV6-1; D: NA; J: TRBJ2-6; CDR3: CASSEAPGGQKNSGANVLTF; DNA: TGTGCCAGCAGTGAAGCACCCGGTGGACAGAAAAACTCTGGGGCCAACGTCCTGACTTTC
size: NA; V: TRBV6-5; D: NA; J: TRBJ1-6; CDR3: CASANYRDSPLHF; DNA: TGTGCCAGCGCTAACTACAGGGATTCACCCCTCCACTTT
size: NA; V: TRBV6-5; D: TRBD1; J: TRBJ2-3; CDR3: CASSLGQGSTDTQYF; DNA: TGTGCCAGCAGTCTTGGACAGGGGAGCACAGATACGCAGTATTTT
size: NA; V: TRBV29-1; D: TRBD2; J: TRBJ2-1; CDR3: CSVAPRLASGGGNEQFF; DNA: TGCAGCGTCGCCCCGCGACTGGCTAGCGGGGGAGGGAATGAGCAGTTCTTC
size: NA; V: TRBV19; D: TRBD1; J: TRBJ2-2; CDR3: CASSSGTGWDTGELFF; DNA: TGTGCCAGTAGTAGCGGGACAGGGTGGGACACCGGGGAGCTGTTTTTT
size: NA; V: TRBV5-1; D: NA; J: TRBJ2-3; CDR3: CASSKNLNTPPDTQYF; DNA: TGCGCCAGCAGCAAAAATCTTAACACGCCCCCAGATACGCAGTATTTT